This T cell receptor (beta chain) appears in the sequencing data of a study of vaccination effects on CD4 cells after COVID-19. For the study at large: Two-dose BNT162b2 or mRNA-1273 vaccination was given to participants.

Remarks on this clone: As yet, its antigen is unknown.

CDR3 length: 19 amino acids. The ends were cut back, 4 bases at V and 0 bases at J, with 23 bases in the middle. CDR1 SGDLS and CDR2 YYNGEE come from the germline V gene. Under the ViraFEST assay, PBMC were stimulated with viral peptide pools so that antigen-specific CD4+ T cells expanded. Sequencing was performed afterwards. Upon completion of more than 9 days in culture, CD4+ T cells were isolated. SARS-CoV-2 infection was confirmed by PCR in the person between March and December 2020. Some 2.2 million PBMC per well received 7.5 to 10 IU/ml IL-2 and approximately 10 ug/ml peptides in culture. Sequencing was performed with immunoSEQ multiplex PCR; in TCRdb, only in-frame clones are kept and a portion is missing. The sample holds some 24,000 clones, 65% to 85% seen once.

This clonotype was sampled from a human donor who had a prior SARS-CoV-2 infection. This chain links TRBV9 with TRBJ1-3; D not certain. Source: CD4+ T cells from PBMCs cultured with SARS-CoV-2 spike peptides, taken before COVID-19 vaccination. The CDR3 here is CASSFQDVYESISGNTIYF. In DNA form, the CDR3 reads TGTGCCAGCAGCTTTCAGGACGTATATGAATCGATCTCTGGAAACACCATATATTTT.